The clone carrying this TCR beta chain was counted many times. This entry belongs to a study of CD8 T cells in ankylosing spondylitis. TCRdb fed the 5' RACE reads into MiXCR, producing one record per CDR3 protein. The repertoire includes 150,000 to 200,000 distinct CDR3 sequences, roughly 20% of them detected once, and 4.3% sits in the top ten. CDR3 size: 13 residues. Per the germline V gene, CDR1 is KGHDR and CDR2 is SFDVKD. V was pared by 5 bases and J by 2 bases, with 6 bases between. The chain has TRBV24-1 and TRBJ1-5; unclear D gene. Sequenced sample: blood, either unsorted or a sorted T cell fraction (not recorded which). The receptor was isolated from a male donor aged 5 to 30 with ankylosing spondylitis or in good health (not recorded which). The CDR3 sequence is CATSGGGNQPQHF. CDR3 bases: TGTGCCACCAGTGGCGGTGGCAATCAGCCCCAGCATTTT.